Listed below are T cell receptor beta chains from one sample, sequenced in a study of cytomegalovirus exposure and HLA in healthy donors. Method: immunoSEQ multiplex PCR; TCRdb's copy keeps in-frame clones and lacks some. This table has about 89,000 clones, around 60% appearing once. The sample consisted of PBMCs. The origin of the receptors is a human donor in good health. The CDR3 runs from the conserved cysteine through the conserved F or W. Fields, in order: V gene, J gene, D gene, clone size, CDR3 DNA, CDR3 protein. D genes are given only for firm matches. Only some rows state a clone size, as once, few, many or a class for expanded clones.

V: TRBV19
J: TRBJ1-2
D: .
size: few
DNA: TGTGCCAGTAGTATAGGCAGGGGAAACGGCTACACCTTC
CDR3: CASSIGRGNGYTF

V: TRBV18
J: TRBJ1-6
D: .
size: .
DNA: TGTGCCAGCTCATCGACAGACAGCTCCTATAATTCCCCCCTCCACTTT
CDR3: CASSSTDSSYNSPLHF

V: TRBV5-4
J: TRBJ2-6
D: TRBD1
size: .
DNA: TGTGCCAGCAGCTTGACGACAGGGGGCCCTGGGGCCAACGTCCTGACTTTC
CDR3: CASSLTTGGPGANVLTF

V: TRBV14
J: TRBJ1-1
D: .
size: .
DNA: TGTGCCAGCAGCCAAGTAACAGGAATGAACACTGAAGCTTTCTTT
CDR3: CASSQVTGMNTEAFF

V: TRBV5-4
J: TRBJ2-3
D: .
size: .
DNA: TGTGCCAGCAGCTCAGGACTGGCCGGGGCAGATACGCAGTATTTT
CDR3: CASSSGLAGADTQYF

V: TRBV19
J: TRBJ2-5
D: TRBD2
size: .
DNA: TGTGCCAGTAGTATAGTGGGGGGGAAAGAGACCCAGTACTTC
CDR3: CASSIVGGKETQYF

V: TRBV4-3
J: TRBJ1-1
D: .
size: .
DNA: TGCGCCAGCAGCCAAGATAGGGGGACCTCAGCTTTCTTT
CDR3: CASSQDRGTSAFF

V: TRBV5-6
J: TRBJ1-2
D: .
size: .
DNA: TGTGCCAGCAGCTCCTTACCCGGGGGCTACACCTTC
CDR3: CASSSLPGGYTF

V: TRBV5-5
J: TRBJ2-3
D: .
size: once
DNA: TGTGCCAGCAGCGTACTTGGGGGGAGGCCAGATACGCAGTATTTT
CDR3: CASSVLGGRPDTQYF

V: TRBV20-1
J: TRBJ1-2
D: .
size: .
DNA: TGCAGTGAGGGGGGGAGACGTGGCTACACCTTC
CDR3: CSEGGRRGYTF

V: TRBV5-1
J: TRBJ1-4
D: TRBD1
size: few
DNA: TGCGCCAGCAGCCCCGTGGACAGGGCTGAAAAACTGTTTTTT
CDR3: CASSPVDRAEKLFF

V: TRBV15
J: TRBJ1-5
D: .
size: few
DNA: TGTGCCACCAGCATAAATGATATGCGTAATCAGCCCCAGCATTTT
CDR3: CATSINDMRNQPQHF

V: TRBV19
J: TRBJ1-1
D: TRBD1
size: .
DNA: TGTGCCAGTAGTGTATACAGGGGGCGGCCTGAAGCTTTCTTT
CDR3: CASSVYRGRPEAFF

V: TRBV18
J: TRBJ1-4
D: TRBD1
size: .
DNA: TGTGCCAGCTCGCTAGCCGGGACAGGCGGCGAAAAACTGTTTTTT
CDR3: CASSLAGTGGEKLFF

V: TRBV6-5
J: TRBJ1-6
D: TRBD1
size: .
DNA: TGTGCCAGCAGTAATTCCGGGACAGGGGGCGATAAGGTCTTT
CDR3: CASSNSGTGGDKVF

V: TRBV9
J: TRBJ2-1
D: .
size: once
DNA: TGTGCCAGCAGTTCCAGGACTACCCTACAAGAGACCCAGTTCTTC
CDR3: CASSSRTTLQETQFF

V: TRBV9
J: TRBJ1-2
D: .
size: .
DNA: TGTGCCAGCAGCGCGGACAGCTACTATGGCTACACCTTC
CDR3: CASSADSYYGYTF

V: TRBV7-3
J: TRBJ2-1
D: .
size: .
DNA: TGTGCCAGCAGCTTACGCCTAGCGGACAGCTCCTACAATGAGCAGTTCTTC
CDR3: CASSLRLADSSYNEQFF

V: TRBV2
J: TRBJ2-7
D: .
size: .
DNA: TGTGCCAGCAGTGGAGGTTCCTACGAGCAGTACTTC
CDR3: CASSGGSYEQYF

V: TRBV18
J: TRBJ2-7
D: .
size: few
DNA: TGTGCCAGCTCACCACCCGGAGGTTTCTCGTACGAGCAGTACTTC
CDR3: CASSPPGGFSYEQYF

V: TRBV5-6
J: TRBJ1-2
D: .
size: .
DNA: TGTGCCAGCAGCGAGGACAGCAACTATGGCTACACCTTC
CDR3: CASSEDSNYGYTF

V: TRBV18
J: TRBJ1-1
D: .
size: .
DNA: TGTGCCAGCTCCCTACAACAGGGCAACACTGAAGCTTTCTTT
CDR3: CASSLQQGNTEAFF

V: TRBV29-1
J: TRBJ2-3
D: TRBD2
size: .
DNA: TGCAGCGTGGGGAGCGGGGGGACCACAGATACGCAGTATTTT
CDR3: CSVGSGGTTDTQYF

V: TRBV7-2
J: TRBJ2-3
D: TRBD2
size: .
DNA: TGTGCCAGCAGCCTGGGACTAGCGGGGGGAGATACGCAGTATTTT
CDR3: CASSLGLAGGDTQYF

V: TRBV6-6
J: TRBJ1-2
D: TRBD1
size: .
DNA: TGTGCCAGCAGAGAAGGGGGCGCCCCATGGGGCTACACCTTC
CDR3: CASREGGAPWGYTF

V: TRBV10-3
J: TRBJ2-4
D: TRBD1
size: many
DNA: TGTGCCATCAGTGATCCGGACAGGGAGGACATTCAGTACTTC
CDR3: CAISDPDREDIQYF

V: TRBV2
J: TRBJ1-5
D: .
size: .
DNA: TGTGCCAGCAGAAGGACAGCTTCTAGCAATCAGCCCCAGCATTTT
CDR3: CASRRTASSNQPQHF

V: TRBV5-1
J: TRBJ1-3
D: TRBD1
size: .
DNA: TGCGCCAGCAGCTTGGCGGGACAGCTCTCTGGAAACACCATATATTTT
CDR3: CASSLAGQLSGNTIYF

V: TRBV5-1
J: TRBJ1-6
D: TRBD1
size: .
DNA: TGCGCCAGCAGCTTGGAAACAGGGGGCTCACCCCTCCACTTT
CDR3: CASSLETGGSPLHF

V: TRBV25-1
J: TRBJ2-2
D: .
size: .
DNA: TGTGCCAGCAGTCAGGCCCCCACCGGGGAGCTGTTTTTT
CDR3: CASSQAPTGELFF

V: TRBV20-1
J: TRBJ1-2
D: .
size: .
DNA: TGCAGTGCTAGACCATGGGAGGGCTACACCTTC
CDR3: CSARPWEGYTF

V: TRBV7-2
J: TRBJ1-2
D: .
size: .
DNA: TGTGCCAGCAGCTTAGCAGCCAGGGTCTGGGATGGCTACACCTTC
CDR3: CASSLAARVWDGYTF

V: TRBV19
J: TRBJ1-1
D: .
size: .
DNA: TGTGCCAGTAGTATAGGGGGCAGGACGATAAGGAGTGAAGCTTTCTTT
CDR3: CASSIGGRTIRSEAFF